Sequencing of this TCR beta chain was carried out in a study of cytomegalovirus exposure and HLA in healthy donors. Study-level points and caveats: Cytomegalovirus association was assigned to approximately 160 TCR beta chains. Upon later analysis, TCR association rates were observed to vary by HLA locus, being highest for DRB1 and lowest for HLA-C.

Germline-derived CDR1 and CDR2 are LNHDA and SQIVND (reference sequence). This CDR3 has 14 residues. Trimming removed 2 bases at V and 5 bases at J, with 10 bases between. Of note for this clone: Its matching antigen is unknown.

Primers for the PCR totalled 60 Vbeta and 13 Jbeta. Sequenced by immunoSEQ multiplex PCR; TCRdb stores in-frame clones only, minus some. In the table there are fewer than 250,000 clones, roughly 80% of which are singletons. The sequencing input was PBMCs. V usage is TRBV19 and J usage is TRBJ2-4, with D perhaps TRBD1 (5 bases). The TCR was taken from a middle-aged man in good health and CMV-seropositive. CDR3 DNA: TGTGCCAGTAGTATACCAGGGAAAGAAAACATTCAGTACTTC. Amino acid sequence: CASSIPGKENIQYF.